This TCR beta chain is from a study of blood T cell repertoires in COVID-19. Trimming removed 4 bases from V and 5 bases from J; junction bases left unmatched: 4. This CDR3 region has 14 residues. CDR1 and CDR2 (germline): LGHNT, FRNRAP. In the original workflow: Nucleated cell counts were estimated from reference gene primer amplification. The data were produced by immunoSEQ multiplex PCR, yet TCRdb's version contains in-frame clones alone and is incomplete. V and J calls and clone size are as listed in that table; D and trimming were resolved from the DNA. The sample includes some 160,000 clones, around 81% seen only once; the top ten take 5%.

The rearrangement links TRBV12-5 to TRBJ1-2; 10 bases align to TRBD1. The sequenced sample was peripheral blood. The clonotype comes from a woman between 50 and 59 years old with acute or convalescent COVID-19. The CDR3 nucleotides are TGTGCTAGTGGTTCGCCGGGACAGGGGTATGGCTACACCTTC. Encoded protein: CASGSPGQGYGYTF.